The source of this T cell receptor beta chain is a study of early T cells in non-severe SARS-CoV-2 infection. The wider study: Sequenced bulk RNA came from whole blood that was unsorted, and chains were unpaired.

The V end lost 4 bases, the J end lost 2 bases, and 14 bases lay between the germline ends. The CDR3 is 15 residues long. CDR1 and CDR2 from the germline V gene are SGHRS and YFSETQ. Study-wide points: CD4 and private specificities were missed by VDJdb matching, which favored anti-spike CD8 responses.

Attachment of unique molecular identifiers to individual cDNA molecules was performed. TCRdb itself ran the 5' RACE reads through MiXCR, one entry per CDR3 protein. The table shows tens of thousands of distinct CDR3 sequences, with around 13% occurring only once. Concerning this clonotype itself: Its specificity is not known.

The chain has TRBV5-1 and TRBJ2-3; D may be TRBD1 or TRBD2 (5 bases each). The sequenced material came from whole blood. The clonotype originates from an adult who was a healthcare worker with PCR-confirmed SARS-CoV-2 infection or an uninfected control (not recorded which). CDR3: CASSPGTRFTDTQYF. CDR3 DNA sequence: TGCGCCAGCAGCCCCGGGACGCGTTTCACAGATACGCAGTATTTT.